This entry features one T cell receptor beta chain sequence. This record comes from a study of CD8 T cells in Susac syndrome. The J segment lost 9 bases and the V segment lost 5 bases, leaving 13 bases of the junction unmatched. Germline lookup yields CDR1 SEHNR and CDR2 FQNEAQ (reference sequence). The CDR3 has 16 residues. Reverse transcription used roughly 0.5 to 1 ug RNA and random hexamers. TCRdb recomputed calls from the immunoSEQ multiplex PCR reads with MiXCR, one row per CDR3 protein. The data hold about 300,000 distinct CDR3 sequences, with 75% to 85% observed a single time. Input material: CD8+ T cells from PBMCs. The sequence was collected from a human donor with multiple sclerosis. The chain recombines TRBV7-9 with TRBJ2-1; TRBD2 matches at 10 bases. The CDR3: CASSPPVGLARSEQFF. The CDR3, as DNA: TGTGCCAGCAGCCCCCCTGTGGGACTAGCGAGAAGTGAGCAGTTCTTC.